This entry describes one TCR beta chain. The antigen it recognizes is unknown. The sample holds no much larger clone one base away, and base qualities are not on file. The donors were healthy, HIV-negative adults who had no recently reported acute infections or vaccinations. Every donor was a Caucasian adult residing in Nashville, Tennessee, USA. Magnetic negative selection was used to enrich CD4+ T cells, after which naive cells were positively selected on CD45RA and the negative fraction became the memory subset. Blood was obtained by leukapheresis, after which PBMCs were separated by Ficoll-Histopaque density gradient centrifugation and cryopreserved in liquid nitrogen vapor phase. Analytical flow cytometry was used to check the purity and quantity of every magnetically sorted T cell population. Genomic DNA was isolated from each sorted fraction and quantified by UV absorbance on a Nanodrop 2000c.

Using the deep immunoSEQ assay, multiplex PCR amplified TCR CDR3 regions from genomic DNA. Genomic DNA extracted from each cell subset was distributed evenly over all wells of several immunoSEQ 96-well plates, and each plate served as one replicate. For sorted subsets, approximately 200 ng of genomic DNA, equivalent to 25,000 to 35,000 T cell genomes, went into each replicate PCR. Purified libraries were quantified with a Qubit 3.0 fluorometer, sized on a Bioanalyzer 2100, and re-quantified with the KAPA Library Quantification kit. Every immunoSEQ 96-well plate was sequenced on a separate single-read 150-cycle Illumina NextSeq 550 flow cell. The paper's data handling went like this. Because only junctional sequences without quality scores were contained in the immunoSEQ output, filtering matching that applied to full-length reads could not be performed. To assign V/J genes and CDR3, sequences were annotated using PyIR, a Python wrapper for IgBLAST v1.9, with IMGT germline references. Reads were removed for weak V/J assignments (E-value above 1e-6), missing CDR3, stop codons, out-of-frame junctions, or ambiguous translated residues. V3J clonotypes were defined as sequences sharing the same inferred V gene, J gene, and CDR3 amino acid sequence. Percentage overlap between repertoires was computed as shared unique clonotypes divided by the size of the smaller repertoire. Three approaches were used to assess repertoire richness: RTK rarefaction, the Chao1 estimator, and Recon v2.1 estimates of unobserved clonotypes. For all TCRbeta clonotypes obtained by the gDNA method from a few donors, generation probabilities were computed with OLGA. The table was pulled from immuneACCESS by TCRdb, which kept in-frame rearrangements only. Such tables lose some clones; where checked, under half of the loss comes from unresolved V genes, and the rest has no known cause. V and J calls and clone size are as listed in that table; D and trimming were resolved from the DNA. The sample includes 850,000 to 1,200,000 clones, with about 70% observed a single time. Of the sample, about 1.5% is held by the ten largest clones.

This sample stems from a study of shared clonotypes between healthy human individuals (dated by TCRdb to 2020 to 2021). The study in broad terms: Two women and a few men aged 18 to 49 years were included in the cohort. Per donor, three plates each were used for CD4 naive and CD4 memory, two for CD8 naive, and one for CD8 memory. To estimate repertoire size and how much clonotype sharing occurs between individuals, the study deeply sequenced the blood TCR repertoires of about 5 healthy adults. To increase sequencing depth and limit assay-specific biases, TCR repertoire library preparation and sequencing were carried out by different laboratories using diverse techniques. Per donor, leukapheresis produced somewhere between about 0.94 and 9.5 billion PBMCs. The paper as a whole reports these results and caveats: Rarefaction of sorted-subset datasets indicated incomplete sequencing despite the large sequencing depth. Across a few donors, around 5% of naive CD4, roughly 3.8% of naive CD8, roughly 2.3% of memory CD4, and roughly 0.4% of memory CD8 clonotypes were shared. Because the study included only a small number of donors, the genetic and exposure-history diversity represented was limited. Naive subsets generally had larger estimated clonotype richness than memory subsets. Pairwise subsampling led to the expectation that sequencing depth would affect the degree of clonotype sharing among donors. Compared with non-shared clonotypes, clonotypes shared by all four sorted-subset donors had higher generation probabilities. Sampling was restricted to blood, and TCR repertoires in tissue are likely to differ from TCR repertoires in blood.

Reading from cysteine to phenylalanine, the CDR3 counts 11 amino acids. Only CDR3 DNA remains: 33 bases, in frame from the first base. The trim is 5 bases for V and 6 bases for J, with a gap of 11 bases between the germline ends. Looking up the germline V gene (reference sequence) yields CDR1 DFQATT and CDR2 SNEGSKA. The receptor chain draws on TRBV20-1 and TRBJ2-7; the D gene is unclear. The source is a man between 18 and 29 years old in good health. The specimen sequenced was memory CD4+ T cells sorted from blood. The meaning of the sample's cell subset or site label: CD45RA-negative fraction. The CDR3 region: CSARLQAEQYF. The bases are TGCAGTGCTCGACTCCAGGCCGAGCAGTACTTC.